Sequencing of this TCR beta chain was carried out in a study of T cell responses to AZD1222 COVID-19 vaccine. Study-level points and caveats: Targets within unmutated variant regions were reportedly found for nearly half of spike-specific TCRs.

With respect to this clone: Its antigen remains unknown.

Trimming at V came to 4 bases and at J to 2 bases, leaving 9 bases not matched to a gene. The CDR3 has 16 amino acids. Germline assignment: CDR1 SGHVS and CDR2 FQNEAQ. TCRdb's copy holds only in-frame clones and misses some; the assay was immunoSEQ multiplex PCR. The table lists approximately 150,000 clones, 88% of them singletons. The V gene is TRBV7-8, the J gene TRBJ2-5, with 8 bases fitting TRBD2. The origin of this receptor is an adult who received the AZD1222 COVID-19 vaccine. The sample consisted of peripheral blood, taken 28 days after the second AZD1222 dose. The CDR3 protein is CASSWTSGGGQETQYF. The CDR3 nucleotides are TGTGCCAGCAGCTGGACCTCGGGGGGGGGTCAAGAGACCCAGTACTTC.